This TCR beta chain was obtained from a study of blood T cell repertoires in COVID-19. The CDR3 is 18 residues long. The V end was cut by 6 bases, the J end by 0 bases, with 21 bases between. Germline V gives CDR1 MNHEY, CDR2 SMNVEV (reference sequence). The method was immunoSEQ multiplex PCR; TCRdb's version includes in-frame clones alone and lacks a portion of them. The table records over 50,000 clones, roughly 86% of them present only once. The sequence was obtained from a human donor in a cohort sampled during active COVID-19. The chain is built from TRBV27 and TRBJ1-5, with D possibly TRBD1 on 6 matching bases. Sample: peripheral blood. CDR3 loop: CASRATGTYRYSNQPQHF. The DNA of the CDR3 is TGTGCCAGCAGGGCGACCGGGACATACCGATATAGCAATCAGCCCCAGCATTTT.